This is a list of T cell receptor beta chains from one sample in a study of blood T cell repertoires in COVID-19. The data were produced by immunoSEQ multiplex PCR, yet TCRdb's version contains in-frame clones alone and is incomplete. The table has about 30,000 clones, 91% seen once. Sample: peripheral blood. These receptors were collected from a human donor with active COVID-19. The donor label of this sample is uncertain. CDR3s include the opening cysteine and the closing phenylalanine or tryptophan. A D gene is named only where the DNA matches it firmly. For some rows the clone size is stated as once, few or many, or as a class when expanded; others skip it.

j_call v_call d_call clone_size cdr3_nt cdr3_aa
TRBJ1-2 TRBV7-3 TRBD1 NA TGTGCCAGCAGCTCGGGGACAGGGTCTGGCTACACCTTC CASSSGTGSGYTF
TRBJ1-1 TRBV6-2/TRBV6-3 TRBD1 NA TGTGCCAGCAGTTTCGACAGGGGGTTTGTTATGAACACTGAAGCTTTCTTT CASSFDRGFVMNTEAFF
TRBJ2-5 TRBV7-9 TRBD2 NA TGTGCCAGCAGCTGGGGGACTACCACCCAAGAGACCCAGTACTTC CASSWGTTTQETQYF
TRBJ1-4 TRBV10-3 NA NA TGTGCCATCAGTGAACAGGGCACTAATGAAAAACTGTTTTTT CAISEQGTNEKLFF
TRBJ2-3 TRBV7-3 TRBD1 NA TGTGCCAGCAGCTTCACTCCGACAGGGGTCGACACAGATACGCAGTATTTT CASSFTPTGVDTDTQYF
TRBJ2-1 TRBV5-1 TRBD2 NA TGCGCCAGCAGCGGGGCGGGACTATCCTACAATGAGCAGTTCTTC CASSGAGLSYNEQFF
TRBJ1-6 TRBV7-2 NA NA TGTGCCAGCAACCCCGAGCCCGGGTTGGCCCTCCACTTT CASNPEPGLALHF
TRBJ1-1 TRBV18 TRBD1 NA TGTGCCAGCTCACCAAGGGGGCAGGAGACTGAAGCTTTCTTT CASSPRGQETEAFF
TRBJ2-3 TRBV6-1 TRBD2 NA TGTGCCAGCAGTGACGGAGAACTAGCGGGAGTTGAGGACACAGATACGCAGTATTTT CASSDGELAGVEDTDTQYF
TRBJ1-4 TRBV5-1 NA NA TGCGCCAGCAGCTCCATGACAGCAACTAATGAAAAACTGTTTTTT CASSSMTATNEKLFF
TRBJ2-7 TRBV14 TRBD1 NA TGTGCCAGCAGCTATTCCGGGACAGGGGTTTACGAGCAGTACTTC CASSYSGTGVYEQYF
TRBJ2-7 TRBV5-1 TRBD2 NA TGCGCCAGCAGAACTAGCGGGGGACCGAACGACGAGCAGTACTTC CASRTSGGPNDEQYF
TRBJ1-4 TRBV4-1 NA NA TGCGCCAGCAGCCAAGTCGAAAAAGGGTTCGGGGTTCAGGAAAAACTGTTTTTT CASSQVEKGFGVQEKLFF
TRBJ1-4 TRBV30 NA once TGTGCCTGGAGTACGGGGGGCACTAATGAAAAACTGTTTTTT CAWSTGGTNEKLFF
TRBJ2-7 TRBV27 TRBD2 NA TGTGCCAGCAGTAAACTAAGCGGGAGGGCTCACTACGAGCAGTACTTC CASSKLSGRAHYEQYF
TRBJ1-6 TRBV9 NA NA TGTGCCAGCAGCGTAGCAGGGGCGGATTCACCCCTCCACTTT CASSVAGADSPLHF
TRBJ2-7 TRBV4-1 TRBD2 NA TGCGCCAGCAGCCCGGTTATGCTCGAGGGAGGGCGCGAGCAGTACTTC CASSPVMLEGGREQYF
TRBJ2-7 TRBV14 TRBD1 NA TGTGCCAGCAGCCAAGGACAGGGGATTTTCTACGAGCAGTACTTC CASSQGQGIFYEQYF
TRBJ2-7 TRBV30 NA few TGTGCCTGGAGTGTCCCCAGGCTTGGGGAGCAGTACTTC CAWSVPRLGEQYF
TRBJ1-1 TRBV5-4 NA NA TGTGCCAGCAGCGATCAGGGGATGAACACTGAAGCTTTCTTT CASSDQGMNTEAFF
TRBJ2-7 TRBV18 NA NA TGTGCCAGCTCACCAGAGACTAGTTTTTTCTACGAGCAGTACTTC CASSPETSFFYEQYF
TRBJ2-7 TRBV19 TRBD1 NA TGTGCCAGTAGGAGGGGGACAGGGGAGGCCTACGAGCAGTACTTC CASRRGTGEAYEQYF
TRBJ1-2 TRBV5-6 NA NA TGTGCCAGCAGCTTGGCCCGAGCGATCTATGGCTACACCTTC CASSLARAIYGYTF
TRBJ2-7 TRBV10-3 TRBD2 NA TGTGCCATCAGAGTAGCGGGGGGCCCTCCCTACGAGCAGTACTTC CAIRVAGGPPYEQYF
TRBJ2-7 TRBV5-1 TRBD2 NA TGCGCCAGCAGCTTGGAGTCTAGCGGGAGGGCCCGTGGGTACGAGCAGTACTTC CASSLESSGRARGYEQYF
TRBJ2-2 TRBV4-3 NA NA TGCGCCAGCAGCCAAGGGAGTCGGGGGAACACCGGGGAGCTGTTTTTT CASSQGSRGNTGELFF
TRBJ2-2 TRBV12-5 TRBD2 NA TGTGCTAGTGGTTTGAGGACTAGCGAATACACCGGGGAGCTGTTTTTT CASGLRTSEYTGELFF
TRBJ1-3 TRBV27 TRBD1 NA TGTGCCAGCAGCCCGGGGACAGGGGGATCTGGAAACACCATATATTTT CASSPGTGGSGNTIYF
TRBJ2-7 TRBV27 NA once TGTGCCAGCAGTTTTGGACTCATGACCTACGAGCAGTACTTC CASSFGLMTYEQYF
TRBJ1-3 TRBV4-3 NA NA TGCGCCAGCAGCCAAGACCACGGGAGGGGAAACACCATATATTTT CASSQDHGRGNTIYF
TRBJ2-7 TRBV9 NA NA TGTGCCAGCAGCGTCCATGGTAGCCTAGACTACGAGCAGTACTTC CASSVHGSLDYEQYF
TRBJ2-5 TRBV9 TRBD2 NA TGTGCCAGCAGCGTAGCCCCCCAGCGGGGGGTTCAAGAGACCCAGTACTTC CASSVAPQRGVQETQYF
TRBJ2-1 TRBV6-2/TRBV6-3 TRBD2 NA TGTGCCAGCAGTTACTCGGTAATTTTACTAGCGAGTAATAACAATGAGCAGTTCTTC CASSYSVILLASNNNEQFF
TRBJ2-3 TRBV11-2 NA NA TGTGCCAGCAGCTTAGGCACCGGGGTGGGGTATTTT CASSLGTGVGYF
TRBJ2-5 TRBV4-1 TRBD2 NA TGCGCCAGCAGCCAAGAGAGAGCGGGGGGACAAGAGACCCAGTACTTC CASSQERAGGQETQYF
TRBJ1-1 TRBV5-4 TRBD1 NA TGTGCCAGCAGCAGCTTAGACAGGGGAGTCGGCACTGAAGCTTTCTTT CASSSLDRGVGTEAFF
TRBJ2-5 TRBV7-3 TRBD2 NA TGTGCCAGCACCCTGCCCAGCGGGAGGCGGAAGACCCAGTACTTC CASTLPSGRRKTQYF
TRBJ2-7 TRBV9 NA NA TGTGCCAGCAGCGGAGGGCGGTCGCGTGAGCAGTACTTC CASSGGRSREQYF
TRBJ2-3 TRBV29-1 TRBD2 NA TGCAGCGTTAGTTCGCTAGCGGGAGCGACAGATACGCAGTATTTT CSVSSLAGATDTQYF
TRBJ2-7 TRBV11-3 NA NA TGTGCCAGCAGTGTACTTGGACCCCCAGGGCACTACGAGCAGTACTTC CASSVLGPPGHYEQYF
TRBJ2-1 TRBV6-2/TRBV6-3 NA once TGTGCCAGCAGTCCGACTACCTACAATGAGCAGTTCTTC CASSPTTYNEQFF
TRBJ2-1 TRBV10-2 NA NA TGCGCCAGGACGGGGGAGCAGTTCTTC CARTGEQFF
TRBJ1-2 TRBV6-2/TRBV6-3 NA NA TGTGCCAGCAGTTACACACCCTATGGCTACACCTTC CASSYTPYGYTF
TRBJ1-4 TRBV6-5 NA NA TGTGCCAGCAGTTCATCCCACAGGGCAACTGAAAAACTGTTTTTT CASSSSHRATEKLFF
TRBJ1-4 TRBV4-1 NA NA TGCGCCAGCAGCCCTGCGGGGGCAATCAGTGAAAAACTGTTTTTT CASSPAGAISEKLFF